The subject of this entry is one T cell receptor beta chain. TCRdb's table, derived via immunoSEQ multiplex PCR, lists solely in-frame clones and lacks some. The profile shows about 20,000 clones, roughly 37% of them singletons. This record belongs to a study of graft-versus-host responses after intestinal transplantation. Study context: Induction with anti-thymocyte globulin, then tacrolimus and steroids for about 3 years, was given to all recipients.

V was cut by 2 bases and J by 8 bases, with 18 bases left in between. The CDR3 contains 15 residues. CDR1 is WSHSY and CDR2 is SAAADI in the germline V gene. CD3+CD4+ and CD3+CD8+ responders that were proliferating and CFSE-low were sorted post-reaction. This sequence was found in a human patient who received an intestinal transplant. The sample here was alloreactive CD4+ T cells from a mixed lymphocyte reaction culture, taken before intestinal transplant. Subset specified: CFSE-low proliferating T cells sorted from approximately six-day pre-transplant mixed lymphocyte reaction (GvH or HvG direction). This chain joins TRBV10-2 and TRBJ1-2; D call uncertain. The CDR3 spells CASSEQGFGQNGYTF. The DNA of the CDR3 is TGCGCCAGCAGTGAGCAAGGCTTCGGGCAGAACGGCTACACCTTC.